The entry below describes one T cell receptor beta chain. The sample comes from a study of control samples from healthy donors and cancer patients. The CDR3 spans 14 residues. Germline lookup yields CDR1 LGHDT and CDR2 YNNKEL (reference sequence). The V segment lost 6 bases and the J segment 7 bases; nucleotides outside the gene matches: 5. Profiling relied on immunoSEQ multiplex PCR, and the TCRdb table lists in-frame clones only, not all of them. In the table there are 55,000 to 65,000 clones, more than 70% of which are singletons. Source material: PBMCs. This TCR was sampled from a woman aged 60 to 75 with lung cancer. The V call is TRBV3-1 (or the pseudogene TRBV3-2), the J call TRBJ1-6; 8 positions agree with TRBD1. The CDR3 DNA is TGTGCCAGCAGTGGACAGGGTTACAATTCACCCCTCCACTTT. Protein sequence: CASSGQGYNSPLHF.